A single sample is the source of the 4 T cell receptor beta chains below, sequenced in a study of T cell responses to AZD1222 COVID-19 vaccine. Assay: immunoSEQ multiplex PCR; the TCRdb copy retains only in-frame clones and omits some. The data hold approximately 100,000 clones, with 92% observed a single time. Sequences were derived from peripheral blood, sampled on day 0 of AZD1222 vaccination. The receptors originated from an adult in good health.

The V and J genes are TRBV28 and TRBJ2-1; TRBD2 agrees at 13 bases. This CDR3 contains 15 residues. Per germline, CDR1 MDHEN and CDR2 SYDVKM. Losses at the gene ends were 5 bases for V and 5 bases for J; bases not matched to a gene: 3. CDR3 DNA: TGTGCCAGCAGTCGGACTAGCGGGGGAGACAATGAGCAGTTCTTC. Translated, it gives CASSRTSGGDNEQFF.

The chain couples TRBV12-2 to TRBJ2-1. TRBV12-2 represents a pseudogene. The CDR3 length is 19 residues. CDR3 nucleotide sequence: TGTGCAAGTCGCTTAGGCAGGGAGCACCGAAACCTCTCCTACAATGAGCAGTTCTTC. Its translation is CASRLGREHRNLSYNEQFF.

This sequence joins TRBV19 and TRBJ2-1; D not resolved. The CDR3 has 13 amino acids. Trimming left V 3 bases short and J 4 bases short, with 7 bases between. CDR1 is LNHDA, CDR2 SQIVND, per germline (reference sequence). As DNA, the CDR3 is TGTGCCAGTAGTATTGGTGGGTACAATGAGCAGTTCTTC. The encoded protein is CASSIGGYNEQFF.

The chain has TRBV18 and TRBJ2-1, with 9 bases identical to TRBD2. The length of the CDR3 is 15 residues. Germline V gives CDR1 KGHSH, CDR2 LQKENI. The V and J ends lost 1 base and 7 bases, in that order; junction bases with no gene match: 5. The CDR3 DNA reads as TGTGCCAGCTCACCACGACTAGCGGAAGAGAATGAGCAGTTCTTC. Translated: CASSPRLAEENEQFF.